What follows are 13 T cell receptor beta chains derived from one specimen sequenced in a study of T-cell reconstitution after alpha-beta-depleted transplantation in children. As it was prepared, the TCRbeta library received unique molecular identifiers. TCRdb re-called the PCR reads through MiXCR, storing one row per CDR3 protein. The sample holds 45,000 to 55,000 distinct CDR3 sequences, 5.5% to 7.5% seen once. Sequenced material: PBMCs, mostly from graft donor cells, taken 60 days after TCRalphabeta/CD19-depleted stem cell transplant. The receptors come from a female patient aged 2-10 years who had a stem cell transplant for aplastic anemia, so the T cells may come from the graft donor.

This clonotype was seen at least ten times. V and J are TRBV5-1 and TRBJ2-1; 12 nucleotides align to TRBD2. The CDR3 contains 15 residues. Looked up from germline, CDR1 is SGHRS and CDR2 is YFSETQ. Trimming cost V 4 bases and J 8 bases; bases outside gene matches: 7. The CDR3 sequence: CASSLSSGGAHEQFF. The CDR3 DNA reads TGCGCCAGCAGCCTTTCTAGCGGGGGGGCCCATGAGCAGTTCTTC.

The rearrangement links TRBV3-1 to TRBJ2-7; the D gene is possibly TRBD2 (6 bases). CDR1 LGHDT and CDR2 YNNKEL come from the germline V gene (reference sequence). The CDR3 spans 14 residues. V shed 4 bases and J shed 5 bases, with 15 bases lying between them. CDR3 in amino acids: CASSLRAGSDEQYF. In nucleotides, the CDR3 is TGTGCCAGCAGCCTCCGGGCCGGGAGCGACGAGCAGTACTTC.

The table lists this clonotype with many counts. The rearrangement uses TRBV29-1 and TRBJ2-2, with 8 bases aligning to TRBD1. Germline CDR1 reads SQVTM; CDR2 reads ANQGSEA. The V segment lost 7 bases and the J segment 1 base; nucleotides outside the gene matches: 8. CDR3 length: 15 residues. CDR3 DNA sequence: TGCAGCGCACAGACCGGGACAGGGAACACCGGGGAGCTGTTTTTT. Translated: CSAQTGTGNTGELFF.

The V and J genes are TRBV11-2 and TRBJ2-1; TRBD2 matches 8 bases. Losses at the gene ends were 2 bases for V and 8 bases for J; bases not matched to a gene: 11. Germline V lookup: CDR1 SGHAT, CDR2 FQNNGV. The CDR3 runs 16 residues. This CDR3 reads CASSLNRGGRGDEQFF. CDR3 DNA sequence: TGTGCCAGCAGCTTAAACCGGGGGGGCCGAGGGGATGAGCAGTTCTTC.

At least ten counts were recorded for this clonotype. V gene TRBV29-1 combines with J gene TRBJ2-3, with D perhaps TRBD2 (6 bases). Germline assignment: CDR1 SQVTM and CDR2 ANQGSEA. Trimming took off 7 bases at V and 1 base at J, with 15 bases between the two ends. This CDR3 comprises 14 residues. CDR3 amino acids: CSAETGTRTDTQYF. CDR3 in DNA: TGCAGCGCAGAAACCGGGACTCGCACAGATACGCAGTATTTT.

In this sample, this clonotype turned up many times. V gene TRBV27 combines with J gene TRBJ2-1; no definite D call. In germline, CDR1 is MNHEY, CDR2 SMNVEV (reference sequence). The CDR3 runs 15 residues. V lost 2 bases and J 0 bases, leaving 8 bases between the germline ends. CDR3 bases: TGTGCCAGCAGTTTAGGCCACCTCTCCTACAATGAGCAGTTCTTC. It codes for CASSLGHLSYNEQFF.

V and J are TRBV13 and TRBJ2-2, with D possibly TRBD1 on 5 matching bases. Between the trimmed V and J ends, which lost 5 bases and 4 bases, there was a span of 17 bases. The CDR3 consists of 16 residues. Germline V lookup: CDR1 PRHDT, CDR2 FYEKMQ (reference sequence). CDR3 amino acids: CASSDSRQRSTGELFF. The CDR3 bases are TGTGCCAGCAGCGACAGTCGACAGAGATCCACCGGGGAGCTGTTTTTT.

The V call is TRBV5-1, the J call TRBJ1-4, with D unresolved. Germline values: CDR1 SGHRS, CDR2 YFSETQ. Trimming stripped 1 base from V and 3 bases from J, with 7 bases between. This CDR3 is 14 amino acids long. The CDR3: CASSLSGPNEKLFF. Written as DNA, the CDR3 is TGCGCCAGCAGCTTGTCAGGACCTAATGAAAAACTGTTTTTT.

The table lists this clonotype with many counts. V is TRBV6-1 and J is TRBJ2-5; D remains unclear. With 6 bases removed from V and 3 bases from J, the gap between germline ends came to 17 bases. Germline CDR1 MNHNS, CDR2 SASEGT. The CDR3 is 15 amino acids. The CDR3 nucleotides are TGTGCCAGCAGGGGGATAGTGACACAGAAAGAGACCCAGTACTTC. The encoded protein is CASRGIVTQKETQYF.

This clonotype was seen many times. The V gene is TRBV11-2, the J gene TRBJ2-1; 8 nucleotides match TRBD1. The length of the CDR3 is 14 residues. V lost 4 bases to trimming and J lost 6 bases; unmatched junction nucleotides: 5. Germline CDR1 and CDR2: SGHAT and FQNNGV. The CDR3 coding sequence is TGTGCCAGCAGCTCAGACAGGGGCCCCAATGAGCAGTTCTTC. Translating gives CASSSDRGPNEQFF. Together with reference TRBV11-2 and TRBJ2-1, the CDR3 gives the full variable domain: EAGVAQSPRYKIIEKRQSVAFWCNPISGHATLYWYQQILGQGPKLLIQFQNNGVVDDSQLPKDRFSAERLKGVDSTLKIQPAKLEDSAVYLCASSSDRGPNEQFFGPGTRLTVL.

In its sample, this clonotype was seen many times. This rearrangement joins TRBV21-1 to TRBJ2-3; no DNA check was done on the table's D call, TRBD1. TRBV21-1 is an annotated pseudogene. This CDR3 contains 12 residues. The CDR3 region is CASIDREDTQYF. CDR3 bases: TGTGCCAGCATCGACAGGGAAGATACGCAGTATTTT.

This clonotype was found many times. V and J are TRBV7-8 and TRBJ1-6, with D possibly being TRBD1 (6 bases). The length of the CDR3 is 16 residues. Looked up from germline, CDR1 is SGHVS and CDR2 is FQNEAQ. Trimming pared 4 bases from V and 7 bases from J, leaving 17 bases between. The CDR3 DNA reads TGTGCCAGCAGCTCGCGACAGGTCGGTGGAAATTCACCCCTCCACTTT. Translated, it gives CASSSRQVGGNSPLHF.

This clonotype has a handful of counts. This rearrangement joins TRBV7-8 to TRBJ2-7, with 8 bases matching TRBD1. V shed 5 bases, J shed 3 bases, and the junction held 9 bases outside the gene matches. The CDR3 has 15 amino acids. Looked up from germline, CDR1 is SGHVS and CDR2 is FQNEAQ. This CDR3 is CASSPRRTGIYEQYF. CDR3 DNA: TGTGCCAGCAGCCCCCGGAGGACAGGGATCTACGAGCAGTACTTC.